The clone carrying this TCR beta chain was counted only a few times. Its antigen is undetermined. Indicated time point: after neoadjuvant nivolumab, at surgical resection. The data belong to a study of neoadjuvant anti-PD-1 for oral cavity cancer. Broader study findings: Treg/Th17 ratio rose with pretreatment blood and fell with post-treatment tumor TCRbeta clonality.

Two replicates per tumor sample, mostly from approximately 5 ug of genomic DNA. Sequenced by immunoSEQ multiplex PCR; TCRdb stores in-frame clones only, minus some. The sample carries some 40,000 clones, about 36% recorded once. This CDR3 region has 16 residues. After removal of 5 bases from V and 0 bases from J, the junction contained 6 bases not matched to a gene. Germline loops: CDR1 SGDLS, CDR2 YYNGEE. This chain joins TRBV9 and TRBJ2-1; 9 bases map to TRBD2. The sample in question was tumor tissue, obtained after nivolumab (anti-PD-1) treatment. The source is a person aged 40-85 years with oral cavity squamous cell carcinoma. CDR3 residues: CASSLGGGGSYNEQFF. The CDR3 bases are TGTGCCAGCAGTCTTGGCGGGGGGGGCTCCTACAATGAGCAGTTCTTC.